This T cell receptor beta chain appears in the sequencing data of a study of shared clonotypes between healthy human individuals. At the level of the study: Three plates were used per donor for CD4 naive, three for CD4 memory, two for CD8 naive and one for CD8 memory. Overall study findings and caveats: An expected dependence of interdonor clonotype sharing on sequencing depth was noted.

Concerning this clone: No antigen is known for it.

Participating donors were healthy, HIV-negative adults free of recent acute infections or vaccinations. The V gene's germline CDR1 is SGHNT and CDR2 YYREEE (reference sequence). V trimming: 4 bases; J trimming: 1 base; junction bases outside the gene matches: 0. The CDR3 contains 13 residues. TCRdb's copy holds only in-frame clones and misses some; the assay was immunoSEQ multiplex PCR. Of about 2.4 million clones in the sample, more than 85% were seen once. Sequencing input: naive CD4+ T cells from PBMCs. Specified subset: CD45RA+ positively selected. This TCR was sampled from a man aged 18 to 29 in good health. Some clones in this sample may be carry-over from other donors' samples. V is TRBV5-4 and J is TRBJ2-5, with 8 bases that match TRBD1. The DNA of the CDR3 is TGTGCCAGCAGCCAGGGGGCCCAAGAGACCCAGTACTTC. Its protein is CASSQGAQETQYF. The entire variable domain, with the rest obtained from reference TRBV5-4 and TRBJ2-5, is as follows: ETGVTQSPTHLIKTRGQQVTLRCSSQSGHNTVSWYQQALGQGPQFIFQYYREEENGRGNFPPRFSGLQFPNYSSELNVNALELDDSALYLCASSQGAQETQYFGPGTRLLVL.